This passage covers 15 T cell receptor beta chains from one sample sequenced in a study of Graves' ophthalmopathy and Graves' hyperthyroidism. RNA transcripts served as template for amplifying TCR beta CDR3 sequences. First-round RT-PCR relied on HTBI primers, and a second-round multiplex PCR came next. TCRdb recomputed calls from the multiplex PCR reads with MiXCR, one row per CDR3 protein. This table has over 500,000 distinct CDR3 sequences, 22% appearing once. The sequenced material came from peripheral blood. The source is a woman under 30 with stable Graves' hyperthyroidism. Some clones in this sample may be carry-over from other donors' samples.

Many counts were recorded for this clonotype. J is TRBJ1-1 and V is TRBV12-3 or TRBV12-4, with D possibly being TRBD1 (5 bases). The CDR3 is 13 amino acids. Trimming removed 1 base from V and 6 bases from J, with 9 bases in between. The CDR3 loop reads CASSLGGGAEAFF. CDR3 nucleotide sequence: TGTGCCAGCAGTTTAGGGGGGGGGGCTGAAGCTTTCTTT.

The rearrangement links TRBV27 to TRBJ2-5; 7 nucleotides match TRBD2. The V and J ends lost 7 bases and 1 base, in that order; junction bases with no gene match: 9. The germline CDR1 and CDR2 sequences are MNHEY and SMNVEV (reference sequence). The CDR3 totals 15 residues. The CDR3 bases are TGTGCCAGCAAAGCTTGGCCTAGCGGCCAAGAGACCCAGTACTTC. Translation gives CASKAWPSGQETQYF.

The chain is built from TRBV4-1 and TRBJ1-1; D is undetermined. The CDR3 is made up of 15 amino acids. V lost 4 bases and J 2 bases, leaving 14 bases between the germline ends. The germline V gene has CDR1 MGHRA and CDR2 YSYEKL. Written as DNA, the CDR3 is TGCGCCAGCAGCCCCCTCAATGGGATCAACACTGAAGCTTTCTTT. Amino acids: CASSPLNGINTEAFF.

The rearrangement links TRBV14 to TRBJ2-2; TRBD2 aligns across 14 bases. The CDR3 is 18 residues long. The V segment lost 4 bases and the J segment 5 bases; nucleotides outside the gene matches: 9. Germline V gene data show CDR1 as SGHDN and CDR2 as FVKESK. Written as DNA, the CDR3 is TGTGCCAGCAGCCGCTTTACCGGGACTAGCGGGAGAACCGGGGAGCTGTTTTTT. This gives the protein CASSRFTGTSGRTGELFF.

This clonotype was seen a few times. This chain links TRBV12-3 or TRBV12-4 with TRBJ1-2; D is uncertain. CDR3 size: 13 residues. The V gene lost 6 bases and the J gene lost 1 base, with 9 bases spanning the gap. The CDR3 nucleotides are TGTGCCAGCAGGCTCGACCTTAACTATGGCTACACCTTC. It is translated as CASRLDLNYGYTF.

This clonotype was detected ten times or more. CDR3 nucleotides: TGTGCCAGCAGTGTGGGGAACACCGGGGAGCTGTTTTTT. This translates into CASSVGNTGELFF. V is TRBV9 and J is TRBJ2-2; D unresolved. V was shortened by 5 bases and J by 1 base, with 6 bases between the two germline ends. This CDR3 is 13 amino acids long. Germline V CDR1 and CDR2: SGDLS, YYNGEE.

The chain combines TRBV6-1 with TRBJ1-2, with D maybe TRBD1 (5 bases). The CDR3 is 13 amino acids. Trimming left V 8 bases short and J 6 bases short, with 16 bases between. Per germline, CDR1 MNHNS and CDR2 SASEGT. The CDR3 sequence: CASVGHPSDGYTF. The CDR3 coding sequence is TGTGCCAGCGTAGGACACCCTTCGGATGGCTACACCTTC.

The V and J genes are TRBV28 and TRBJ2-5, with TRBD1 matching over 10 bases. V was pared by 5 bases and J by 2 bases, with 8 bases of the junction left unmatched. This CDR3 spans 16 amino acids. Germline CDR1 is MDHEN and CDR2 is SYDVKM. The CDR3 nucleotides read TGTGCCAGCAGTCCCTGGGACAGGGGAGTACAAGAGACCCAGTACTTC. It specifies CASSPWDRGVQETQYF.

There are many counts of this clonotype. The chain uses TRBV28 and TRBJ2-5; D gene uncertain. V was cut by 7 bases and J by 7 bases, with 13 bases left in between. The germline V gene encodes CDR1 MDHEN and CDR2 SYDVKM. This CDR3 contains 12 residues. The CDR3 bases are TGTGCCAGCAAGCCCGGCCCCGGGACCCAGTACTTC. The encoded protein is CASKPGPGTQYF.

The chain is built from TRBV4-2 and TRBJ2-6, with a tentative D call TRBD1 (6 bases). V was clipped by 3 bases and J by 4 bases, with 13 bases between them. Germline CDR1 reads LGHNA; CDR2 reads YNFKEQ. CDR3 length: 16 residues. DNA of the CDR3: TGTGCCAGCAGCCATCTCCAGGGGAAGGGGGCCAACGTCCTGACTTTC. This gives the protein CASSHLQGKGANVLTF.

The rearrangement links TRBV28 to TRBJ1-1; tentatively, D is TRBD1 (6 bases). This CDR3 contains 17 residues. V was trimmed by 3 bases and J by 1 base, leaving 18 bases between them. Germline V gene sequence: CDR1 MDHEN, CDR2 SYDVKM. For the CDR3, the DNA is TGTGCCAGCAGTTTTAGCCCCTTTATGGGGGCGAACACTGAAGCTTTCTTT. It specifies CASSFSPFMGANTEAFF. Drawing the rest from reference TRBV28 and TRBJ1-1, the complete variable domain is DVKVTQSSRYLVKRTGEKVFLECVQDMDHENMFWYRQDPGLGLRLIYFSYDVKMKEKGDIPEGYSVSREKKERFSLILESASTNQTSMYLCASSFSPFMGANTEAFFGQGTRLTVV.

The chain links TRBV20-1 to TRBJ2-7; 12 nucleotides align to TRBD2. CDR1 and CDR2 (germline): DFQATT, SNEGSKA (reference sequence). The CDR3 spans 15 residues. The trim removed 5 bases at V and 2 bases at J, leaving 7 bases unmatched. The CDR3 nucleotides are TGCAGTGCTGACTGGACTAGCGGGATTGCCTACGAGCAGTACTTC. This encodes CSADWTSGIAYEQYF.

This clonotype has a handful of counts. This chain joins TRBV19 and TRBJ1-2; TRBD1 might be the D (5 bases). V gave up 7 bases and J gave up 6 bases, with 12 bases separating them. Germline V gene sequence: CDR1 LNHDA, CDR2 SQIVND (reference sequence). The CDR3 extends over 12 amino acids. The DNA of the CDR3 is TGTGCCAGTACCTGGGGGAGGGATGGCTACACCTTC. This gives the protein CASTWGRDGYTF.

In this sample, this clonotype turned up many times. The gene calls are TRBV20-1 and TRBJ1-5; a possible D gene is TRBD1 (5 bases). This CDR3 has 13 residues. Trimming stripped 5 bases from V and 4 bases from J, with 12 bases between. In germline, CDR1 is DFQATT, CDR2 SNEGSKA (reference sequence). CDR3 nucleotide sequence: TGCAGTGCTGACAGTGAAGTGAATCAGCCCCAGCATTTT. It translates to CSADSEVNQPQHF.

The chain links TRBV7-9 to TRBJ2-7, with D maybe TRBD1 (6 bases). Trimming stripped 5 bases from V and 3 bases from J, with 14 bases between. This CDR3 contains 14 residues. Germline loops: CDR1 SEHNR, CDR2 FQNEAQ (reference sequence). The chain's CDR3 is CASSPGDTRYEQYF. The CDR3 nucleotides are TGTGCCAGCAGCCCTGGGGACACCCGCTACGAGCAGTACTTC.